This T cell receptor (beta chain) comes out of a study of cytotoxic CD8 clonotypes in ibrutinib-treated CLL. Overall study results and limits: Public clonotypes, found uncommonly, either contracted or stayed stable on treatment. Measured clonality at baseline was greater than in age-matched healthy donors and tracked with circulating CD8+ T-cell counts.

The protocol was immunoSEQ multiplex PCR, while the TCRdb copy is restricted to in-frame clones and leaves out a portion. The sample has hundreds of thousands of clones, more than 75% seen once; the top ten hold roughly 11%. The germline V and J ends were trimmed by 6 bases and 6 bases, with 18 bases remaining between them. The length of the CDR3 is 15 residues. The germline CDR1 and CDR2 sequences are MNHNY and SVGAGI (reference sequence). Worth noting for this clone: Its target is not known.

The source material was PBMCs, sampled after 12 months of ibrutinib treatment. The V gene is TRBV6-6, the J gene TRBJ1-5, with D possibly TRBD1 on 5 matching bases. The source of this sequence is a human donor with chronic lymphocytic leukemia. The CDR3 DNA is TGTGCCAGCAGCTCCTCGGGGGAGAGGGGTCAGCCCCAGCATTTT. Protein: CASSSSGERGQPQHF.